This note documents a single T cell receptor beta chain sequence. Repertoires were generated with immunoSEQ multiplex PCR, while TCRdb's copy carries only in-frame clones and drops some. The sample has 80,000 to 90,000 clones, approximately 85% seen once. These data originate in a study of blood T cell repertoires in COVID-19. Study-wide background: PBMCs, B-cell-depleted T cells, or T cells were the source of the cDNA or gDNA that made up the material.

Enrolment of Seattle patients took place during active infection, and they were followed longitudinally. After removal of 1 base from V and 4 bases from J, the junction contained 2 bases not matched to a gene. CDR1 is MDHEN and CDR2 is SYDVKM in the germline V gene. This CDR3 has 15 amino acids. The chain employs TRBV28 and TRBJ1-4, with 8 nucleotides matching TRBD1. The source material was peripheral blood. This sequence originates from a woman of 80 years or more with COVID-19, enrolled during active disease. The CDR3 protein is CASSLSGQGNEKLFF. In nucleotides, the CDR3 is TGTGCCAGCAGTTTATCTGGACAGGGTAATGAAAAACTGTTTTTT.